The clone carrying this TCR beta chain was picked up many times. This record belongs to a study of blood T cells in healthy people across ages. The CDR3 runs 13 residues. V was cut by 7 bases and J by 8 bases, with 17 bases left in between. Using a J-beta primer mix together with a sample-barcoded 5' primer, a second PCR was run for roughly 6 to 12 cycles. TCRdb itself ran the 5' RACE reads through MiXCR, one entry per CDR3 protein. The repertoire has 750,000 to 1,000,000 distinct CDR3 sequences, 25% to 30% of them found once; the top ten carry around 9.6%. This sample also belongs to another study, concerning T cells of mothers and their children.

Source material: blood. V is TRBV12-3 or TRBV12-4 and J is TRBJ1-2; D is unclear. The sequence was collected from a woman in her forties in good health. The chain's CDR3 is CASNYARSGGYTF. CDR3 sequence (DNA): TGTGCCAGCAACTACGCCCGTTCCGGGGGCTACACCTTC.